This passage covers 28 T cell receptor beta chains from one sample sequenced in a study of Graves' ophthalmopathy and Graves' hyperthyroidism. Beta-chain TCR CDR3 regions were amplified from RNA transcripts. Following a first-round RT-PCR that used HTBI primers, a second-round multiplex PCR was carried out. Each CDR3 protein is one row after TCRdb ran MiXCR on the multiplex PCR reads. The sample includes about 740,000 distinct CDR3 sequences, roughly two fifths of them seen just once. The sequencing sample was made of peripheral blood. The source of these receptors is an adult man with Graves' ophthalmopathy.

The rearrangement links TRBV2 to TRBJ1-1, with 8 bases that match TRBD1. The CDR3 is 13 amino acids. CDR1 and CDR2 from the germline V gene are SNHLY and FYNNEI. The V and J ends lost 4 bases and 6 bases, in that order; junction bases with no gene match: 4. The CDR3 coding sequence is TGTGCCAGCAGTGGAGACAGGGGACCTGAAGCTTTCTTT. As protein: CASSGDRGPEAFF.

V gene TRBV7-8 combines with J gene TRBJ1-1; D is possibly TRBD1 (5 bases). Trimming left V 6 bases short and J 1 base short, with 15 bases between. From germline, CDR1 is SGHVS and CDR2 FQNEAQ. CDR3 length: 15 residues. CDR3 amino acids: CASSARGSENTEAFF. The CDR3 DNA reads TGTGCCAGCAGTGCGAGGGGATCGGAGAACACTGAAGCTTTCTTT.

This clonotype occurred a few times. The genes are TRBV7-9 and TRBJ2-7, with a weak D call TRBD2 (6 bases). The germline V gene has CDR1 SEHNR and CDR2 FQNEAQ (reference sequence). The CDR3 totals 14 residues. The germline V and J ends were trimmed by 3 bases and 0 bases, with 9 bases remaining between them. The CDR3 DNA follows: TGTGCCAGCAGCTTGATCGGGAGCTCCTACGAGCAGTACTTC. Its translation: CASSLIGSSYEQYF.

Details on this clonotype: The germline gene is not matched at one end of the junction; a read error may be the cause. The V call is TRBV24-1, the J call TRBJ1-6, with a possible D match to TRBD1 (6 bases). Per germline, CDR1 KGHDR and CDR2 SFDVKD. The CDR3 loop spans 14 amino acids. The DNA for the CDR3 is TGTGCCAGCAGTCCCCTCGACAGGTTTTCACCCCTCCACTTT. Translating it yields CASSPLDRFSPLHF.

This clonotype was counted only a few times. The V and J genes are TRBV24-1 and TRBJ2-2; the D gene is possibly TRBD1 (7 bases). V lost 9 bases, J lost 6 bases, and 16 bases lay in between. Looked up from germline, CDR1 is KGHDR and CDR2 is SFDVKD. This CDR3 contains 14 residues. The CDR3 bases are TGTGCCACCGAGACAGGGAGGTGGGCCGGGGAGCTGTTTTTT. This encodes CATETGRWAGELFF.

About this clonotype: Being one base from a much bigger clone, this may be a read error. The V and J genes are TRBV12-3 or TRBV12-4 and TRBJ1-5; D remains unclear. This CDR3 contains 13 residues. V dropped 2 bases and J dropped 5 bases, with 7 bases sitting between them. CDR3 sequence reads: CASSLKADQPQHF. CDR3 DNA sequence: TGTGCCAGCAGTTTAAAGGCGGATCAGCCCCAGCATTTT.

This clonotype came up many times. The CDR3 loop is CASSLAGAGGSETQYF. DNA of the CDR3: TGTGCCAGCAGCTTAGCGGGAGCGGGGGGTTCGGAGACCCAGTACTTC. The gene calls are TRBV7-2 and TRBJ2-5, with 9 positions matching TRBD2. Germline V gene data show CDR1 as SGHTA and CDR2 as FQGNSA. The CDR3 extends over 16 amino acids. The V and J ends lost 0 bases and 5 bases, in that order; junction bases with no gene match: 7.

Worth noting for this clonotype: No conserved phenylalanine or tryptophan is present at the end of the CDR3, so a read error is the likely explanation. The genes are TRBV5-6 and TRBJ2-5; no clear D gene. CDR3 size: 13 residues. Germline V lookup: CDR1 SGHDT, CDR2 YYEEEE. The V and J ends lost 3 bases and 1 base respectively, with 7 bases between them. Written as DNA, the CDR3 is TGTGCCAGCAGCTCCGGCCTCCAAGAGACCCAGTACTGC. It specifies CASSSGLQETQYC.

This clonotype was counted between two and nine times. The genes are TRBV6-6 and TRBJ1-5; D remains unclear. V shed 2 bases and J shed 3 bases, with 5 bases lying between them. The CDR3 spans 13 residues. Germline V CDR1 and CDR2: MNHNY, SVGAGI (reference sequence). Written as DNA, the CDR3 is TGTGCCAGCAGTTACACTTTCAATCAGCCCCAGCATTTT. This codes for CASSYTFNQPQHF.

This clonotype has at least ten counts. V usage is TRBV7-6 and J usage is TRBJ1-3; possibly TRBD1 for D (5 bases). The CDR3 loop spans 15 amino acids. Germline CDR1 and CDR2: SGHVS and FNYEAQ. The ends were cut back, 2 bases at V and 3 bases at J, with 11 bases in the middle. The CDR3, as DNA: TGTGCCAGCAGCTTATCGGCAGGGCTTGGAAACACCATATATTTT. Translated: CASSLSAGLGNTIYF.

In its sample, this clonotype was seen a few times. The junction and the germline gene differ at one end; a read error may be behind it. The rearrangement links TRBV10-3 to TRBJ2-5, with D possibly TRBD2 on 5 matching bases. This CDR3 is built from 16 residues. The germline gives CDR1 ENHRY, CDR2 SYGVKD. The CDR3 bases are TGTGCCAGCAGTTACAGAGGGCGCACGAAGGCGGAGACCCAGTACTTC. Translating gives CASSYRGRTKAETQYF.

V and J are TRBV29-1 and TRBJ2-1; TRBD1 matches at 7 bases. The germline V gene has CDR1 SQVTM and CDR2 ANQGSEA. The V and J ends lost 6 bases and 3 bases, in that order; junction bases with no gene match: 2. There are 12 residues in the CDR3. CDR3 amino acids: CSVGTVYNEQFF. Here the CDR3 DNA reads TGCAGCGTCGGGACAGTCTACAATGAGCAGTTCTTC.

A word on this clonotype: A much bigger clone sits one base away, suggesting this may be a read error. V gene TRBV5-1 combines with J gene TRBJ2-5; D uncertain. V lost 0 bases, J lost 0 bases, and 6 bases lay in between. CDR1 SGHRS and CDR2 YFSETQ come from the germline V gene. The CDR3 is made up of 14 amino acids. The DNA for the CDR3 is TGCGCCAGCAGCTTGGGGGCATACCAAGAGACCCAGTACTTC. It is translated as CASSLGAYQETQYF.

About this clonotype itself: The conserved final phenylalanine or tryptophan is absent from the CDR3, which likely points to a read error. The DNA is omitted, as the CDR3 cannot be located on it reliably, and the CDR3 follows TCRdb's listing. The CDR3 is CSARDLVTS. The V call is TRBV20-1, the J call TRBJ2-6. 9 amino acids form the CDR3, both terminal residues included. Looked up from germline, CDR1 is DFQATT and CDR2 is SNEGSKA (reference sequence).

This chain joins TRBV5-5 and TRBJ1-1; D ambiguous. Germline V gives CDR1 SGHKS, CDR2 YYEKEE (reference sequence). This CDR3 is built from 14 residues. V was pared by 1 base and J by 4 bases, with 11 bases between. CDR3: CASSLREEFTEAFF. CDR3 bases: TGTGCCAGCAGCTTGAGGGAGGAATTCACTGAAGCTTTCTTT.

This chain joins TRBV11-2 and TRBJ2-7, with 7 bases that match TRBD1. CDR3 length equals 14 residues. In germline, CDR1 is SGHAT, CDR2 FQNNGV. Trimming took 5 bases from V and 6 from J; bases not matched to a gene: 10. In DNA, the CDR3 is TGTGCCAGCAGCCCTCGGACAGGTTCAGGCGAGCAGTACTTC. It is translated as CASSPRTGSGEQYF.

The table lists this clonotype with a few counts. The chain joins TRBV12-3 or TRBV12-4 to TRBJ1-3; TRBD1 might be the D (6 bases). This CDR3 is built from 14 residues. Trimming removed 7 bases from V and 4 bases from J, with 14 bases in between. The CDR3 spells CASTTRQGGNTIYF. For the CDR3, the DNA is TGTGCCAGCACCACCCGGCAGGGGGGAAACACCATATATTTT.

Concerning this clonotype: One end of the junction fails to match germline, which may point to a read error. The chain couples TRBV29-1 to TRBJ1-2, with a tentative D call TRBD1 (5 bases). The germline V gene encodes CDR1 SQVTM and CDR2 ANQGSEA. This CDR3 is built from 13 residues. The CDR3 loop is CAWSMAGNYGYTF. CDR3 bases: TGTGCCTGGAGTATGGCAGGGAACTATGGCTACACCTTC.

This clonotype was counted many times. The chain uses TRBV10-1 and TRBJ1-5, with D perhaps TRBD1 (6 bases). V dropped 7 bases and J dropped 4 bases, with 11 bases sitting between them. The CDR3 loop spans 13 amino acids. Germline-derived CDR1 and CDR2 are WNHNN and SYGVQD (reference sequence). Here the CDR3 reads CASIQGQNQPQHF. CDR3 sequence (DNA): TGCGCCAGCATCCAGGGACAAAATCAGCCCCAGCATTTT.

In the case of this clonotype: A much larger clone lies a single base off, so this may be a read error. The chain couples TRBV6-5 to TRBJ1-1; D perhaps matches TRBD1 (6 bases). Trimming pared 6 bases from V and 11 bases from J, leaving 16 bases between. CDR3 size: 12 residues. CDR1 MNHEY and CDR2 SVGAGI come from the germline V gene. The CDR3 nucleotides read TGTGCCAGCAGCAGGGGAGGGAGCGCCGCTTTCTTT. Protein sequence: CASSRGGSAAFF.

The chain couples TRBV25-1 to TRBJ1-5; 10 bases are shared with TRBD1. The ends lost 6 bases at V and 5 bases at J; junction bases unmatched: 7. In germline, CDR1 is MGHDK, CDR2 SYGVNS. The CDR3 spans 15 residues. CDR3 in amino acids: CASSAEGTGDQPQHF. Written as DNA, the CDR3 is TGTGCCAGCAGCGCAGAAGGGACAGGGGATCAGCCCCAGCATTTT.

The chain joins TRBV19 to TRBJ2-7; TRBD2 is a possible D gene (6 bases). The germline V gene encodes CDR1 LNHDA and CDR2 SQIVND (reference sequence). V was trimmed by 6 bases and J by 4 bases, leaving 16 bases between them. This CDR3 comprises 14 residues. The CDR3, as DNA: TGTGCCAGTAGCGGGGCGGGGCAGAAATACGAGCAGTACTTC. It yields the protein CASSGAGQKYEQYF.

Concerning this clonotype: One base away lies a much larger clone, so this may be a sequencing read error. The rearrangement uses TRBV19 and TRBJ2-7; TRBD1 or TRBD2 may be the D gene (6 bases each). The V gene's germline CDR1 is LNHDA and CDR2 SQIVND (reference sequence). V was trimmed by 5 bases and J by 3 bases, leaving 17 bases between them. The CDR3 covers 15 residues. CDR3 DNA sequence: TGTGCCAGTAGTCGAATAGGGGGGTTTGTCTACGAGCAGTACTTC. Translation gives CASSRIGGFVYEQYF.

This chain links TRBV29-1 with TRBJ1-2, with 9 nucleotides matching TRBD1. This CDR3 comprises 13 residues. V shed 6 bases and J 4 bases; nucleotides not matched to a gene: 6. Germline assignment: CDR1 SQVTM and CDR2 ANQGSEA. The CDR3: CSVTGGEGYGYTF. CDR3 coding DNA: TGCAGCGTCACAGGGGGCGAAGGCTATGGCTACACCTTC.

This chain uses TRBV12-3 or TRBV12-4 with TRBJ2-7; D is perhaps TRBD1 (6 bases). Trimming left V 3 bases short and J 7 bases short, with 16 bases between. The CDR3 is 14 residues long. CDR3: CASSFQGPVGEQYF. In DNA, the CDR3 is TGTGCCAGCAGTTTCCAGGGGCCGGTGGGAGAGCAGTACTTC.

Many counts were recorded for this clonotype. CDR3 nucleotides: TGTGCCAGCAGCTTATCAGGGGCGATCGCTGAAGCTTTCTTT. Translated: CASSLSGAIAEAFF. The chain has TRBV7-3 and TRBJ1-1; tentatively, D is TRBD1 (6 bases). V lost 2 bases and J 6 bases, leaving 13 bases between the germline ends. The CDR3 spans 14 residues. CDR1 and CDR2 from the germline V gene are SGHTA and FQGTGA. Full variable domain (missing parts from reference TRBV7-3 and TRBJ1-1): GAGVSQTPSNKVTEKGKYVELRCDPISGHTALYWYRQSLGQGPEFLIYFQGTGAADDSGLPNDRFFAVRPEGSVSTLKIQRTERGDSAVYLCASSLSGAIAEAFFGQGTRLTVV.

In this sample, this clonotype turned up once. This chain links TRBV7-2 with TRBJ1-1; weak D call: TRBD1 (5 bases). The CDR3 extends over 15 amino acids. Trimming removed 5 bases at V and 1 base at J, with 14 bases between. Germline V gene sequence: CDR1 SGHTA, CDR2 FQGNSA. CDR3 residues: CASSPMGQTNTEAFF. CDR3 coding DNA: TGTGCCAGCAGCCCCATGGGGCAGACGAACACTGAAGCTTTCTTT. The complete variable domain, with remaining parts taken from reference TRBV7-2 and TRBJ1-1, reads GAGVSQSPSNKVTEKGKDVELRCDPISGHTALYWYRQSLGQGLEFLIYFQGNSAPDKSGLPSDRFSAERTGGSVSTLTIQRTQQEDSAVYLCASSPMGQTNTEAFFGQGTRLTVV.

This clonotype was counted many times. J is TRBJ1-4 and V is TRBV6-1, with 9 bases that match TRBD1. In germline, CDR1 is MNHNS, CDR2 SASEGT. V lost 6 bases and J lost 8; bases outside the gene matches: 4. The CDR3 spans 13 residues. The CDR3 sequence is CASRGTGTEKLFF. The CDR3, as DNA: TGTGCCAGCAGGGGGACAGGGACAGAAAAACTGTTTTTT.